This T cell receptor (beta chain) comes out of a study of T cells in women clearing cervical HPV infection. Across the study: Controls were women whose single incident HPV16 infection cleared within 12 months without precancer or cancer.

From germline, CDR1 is SEHNR and CDR2 FQNEAQ (reference sequence). The V end lost 3 bases, the J end lost 0 bases, and 8 bases lay between the germline ends. This CDR3 spans 14 amino acids. Prevalent HPV16 infections were excluded; only incident single HPV16 infections included. Method: immunoSEQ multiplex PCR; TCRdb's copy keeps in-frame clones and lacks some. This repertoire comprises 20,000 to 25,000 clones; its ten largest clones make up less than 6%. About this clone: The missing CDR3 end, 3 residues past where the read stops, is filled in from the germline J gene.

The chain carries TRBV7-9 and TRBJ1-1; D is uncertain. The clonotype was recovered from a woman aged 18 to 75 with a cervical HPV16 infection that either progressed to CIN3+ or cleared (not recorded which). The sample consisted of blood buffy coat. Here the CDR3 reads CASSFDRVNTEAFF. CDR3 DNA (partial): TGTGCCAGCAGCTTCGATCGCGTGAACACTGAA. The full variable domain, in which reference TRBV7-9 and TRBJ1-1 provide the parts outside the CDR3, is DTGVSQNPRHKITKRGQNVTFRCDPISEHNRLYWYRQTLGQGPEFLTYFQNEAQLEKSRLLSDRFSAERPKGSFSTLEIQRTEQGDSAMYLCASSFDRVNTEAFFGQGTRLTVV.